The clone carrying this TCR beta chain was detected only once. The antigen remains unidentified. The data stem from a study of T cell responses to AZD1222 COVID-19 vaccine. Whole-study context: Pooling covered second doses at about 4 or about 12 weeks. Whole-study findings and limits: The study reported that nearly half of spike-specific TCRs target unmutated variant regions.

The protocol was immunoSEQ multiplex PCR, while the TCRdb copy is restricted to in-frame clones and leaves out a portion. The table has fewer than 150,000 clones, 70% to 90% seen once. Trimming cost V 5 bases and J 4 bases; bases outside gene matches: 9. The germline CDR1 and CDR2 sequences are MDHEN and SYDVKM. The CDR3 has 15 amino acids. This sample comprised peripheral blood, obtained on day 0 of AZD1222 vaccination. J is TRBJ1-1 and V is TRBV28, with 8 bases that match TRBD1. The receptor was isolated from an adult in good health. The CDR3 spells CASSGQGYGGTEAFF. In nucleotides, the CDR3 is TGTGCCAGCAGTGGACAGGGATACGGGGGCACTGAAGCTTTCTTT.